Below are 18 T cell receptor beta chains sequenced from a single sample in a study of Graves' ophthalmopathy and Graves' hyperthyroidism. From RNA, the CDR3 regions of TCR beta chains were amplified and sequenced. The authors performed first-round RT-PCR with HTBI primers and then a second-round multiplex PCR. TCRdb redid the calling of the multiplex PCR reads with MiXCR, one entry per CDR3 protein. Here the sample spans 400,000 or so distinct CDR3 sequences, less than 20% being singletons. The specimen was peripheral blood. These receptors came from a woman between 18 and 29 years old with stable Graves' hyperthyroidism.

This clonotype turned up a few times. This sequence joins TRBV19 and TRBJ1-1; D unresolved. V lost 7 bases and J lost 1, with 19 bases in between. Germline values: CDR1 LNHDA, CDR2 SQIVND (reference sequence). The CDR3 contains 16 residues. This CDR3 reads CASKKSSGGWNTEAFF. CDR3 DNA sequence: TGTGCCAGTAAAAAATCGTCCGGCGGGTGGAACACTGAAGCTTTCTTT.

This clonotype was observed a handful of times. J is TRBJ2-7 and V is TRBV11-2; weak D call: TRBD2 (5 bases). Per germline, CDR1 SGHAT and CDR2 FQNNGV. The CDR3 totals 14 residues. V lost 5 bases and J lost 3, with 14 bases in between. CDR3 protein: CASSPRDSVYEQYF. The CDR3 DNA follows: TGTGCCAGCAGCCCCCGGGATAGCGTCTACGAGCAGTACTTC.

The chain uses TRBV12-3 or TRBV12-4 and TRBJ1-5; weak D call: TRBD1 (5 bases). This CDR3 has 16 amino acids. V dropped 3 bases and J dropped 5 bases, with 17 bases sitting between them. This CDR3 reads CASSLVGGSGHQPQHF. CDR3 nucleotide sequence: TGTGCCAGCAGTTTGGTCGGGGGATCGGGACATCAGCCCCAGCATTTT.

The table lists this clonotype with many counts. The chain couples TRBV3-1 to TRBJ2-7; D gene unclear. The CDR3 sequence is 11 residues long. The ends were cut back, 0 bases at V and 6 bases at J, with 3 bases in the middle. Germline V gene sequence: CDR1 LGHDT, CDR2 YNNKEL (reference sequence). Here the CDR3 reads CASSQEGEQYF. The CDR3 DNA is TGTGCCAGCAGCCAAGAGGGCGAGCAGTACTTC.

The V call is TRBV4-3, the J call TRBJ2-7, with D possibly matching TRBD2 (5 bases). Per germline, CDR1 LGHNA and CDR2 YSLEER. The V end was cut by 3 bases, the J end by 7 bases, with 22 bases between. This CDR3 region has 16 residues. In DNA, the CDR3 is TGCGCCAGCAGCCAGGGAGTGAGGCACCAGGTGCGTGAGCAGTACTTC. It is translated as CASSQGVRHQVREQYF.

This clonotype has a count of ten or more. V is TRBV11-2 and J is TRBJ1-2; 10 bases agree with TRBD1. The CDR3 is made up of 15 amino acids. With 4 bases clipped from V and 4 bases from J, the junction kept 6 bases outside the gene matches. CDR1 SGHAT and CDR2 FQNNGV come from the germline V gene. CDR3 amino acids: CASSSDRGRFYGYTF. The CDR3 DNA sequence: TGTGCCAGCAGCTCCGACAGGGGGCGGTTCTATGGCTACACCTTC.

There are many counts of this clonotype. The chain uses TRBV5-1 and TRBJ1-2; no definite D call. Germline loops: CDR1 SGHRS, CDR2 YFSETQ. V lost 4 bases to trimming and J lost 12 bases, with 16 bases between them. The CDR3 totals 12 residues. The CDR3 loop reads CASSMVPPADTF. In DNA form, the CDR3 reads TGCGCCAGCAGCATGGTCCCACCTGCAGACACCTTC. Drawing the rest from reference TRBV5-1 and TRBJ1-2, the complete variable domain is KAGVTQTPRYLIKTRGQQVTLSCSPISGHRSVSWYQQTPGQGLQFLFEYFSETQRNKGNFPGRFSGRQFSNSRSEMNVSTLELGDSALYLCASSMVPPADTFGSGTRLTVV.

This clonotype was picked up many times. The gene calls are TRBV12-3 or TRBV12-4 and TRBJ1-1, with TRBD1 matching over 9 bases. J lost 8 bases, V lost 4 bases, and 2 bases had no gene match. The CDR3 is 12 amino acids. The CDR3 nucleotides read TGTGCCAGCAGTTACAGGGGGCCGGAAGCTTTCTTT. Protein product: CASSYRGPEAFF.

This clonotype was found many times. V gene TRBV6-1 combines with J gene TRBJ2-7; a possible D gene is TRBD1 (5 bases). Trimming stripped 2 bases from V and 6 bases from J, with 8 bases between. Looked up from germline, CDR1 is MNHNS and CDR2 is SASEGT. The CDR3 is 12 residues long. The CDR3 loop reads CASSETGSEQYF. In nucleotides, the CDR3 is TGTGCCAGCAGTGAAACAGGTTCCGAGCAGTACTTC.

This chain's CDR3 is CASSYSGTGRGVNTGELFF. CDR3 coding DNA: TGTGCCAGCAGTTACTCAGGGACAGGGAGGGGGGTAAACACCGGGGAGCTGTTTTTT. The chain links TRBV6-2 or TRBV6-3 to TRBJ2-2; 9 bases agree with TRBD1. The CDR3 runs 19 residues. V dropped 0 bases and J dropped 2; count of bases not matched to a gene: 10. Germline V gives CDR1 MNHEY, CDR2 SVGEGT.

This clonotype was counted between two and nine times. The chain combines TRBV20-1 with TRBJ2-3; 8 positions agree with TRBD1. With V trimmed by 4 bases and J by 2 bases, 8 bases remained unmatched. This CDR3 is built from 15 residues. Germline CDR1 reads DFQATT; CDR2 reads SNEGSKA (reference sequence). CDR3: CSATLGQGATDTQYF. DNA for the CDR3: TGCAGTGCTACGCTCGGACAGGGTGCCACAGATACGCAGTATTTT.

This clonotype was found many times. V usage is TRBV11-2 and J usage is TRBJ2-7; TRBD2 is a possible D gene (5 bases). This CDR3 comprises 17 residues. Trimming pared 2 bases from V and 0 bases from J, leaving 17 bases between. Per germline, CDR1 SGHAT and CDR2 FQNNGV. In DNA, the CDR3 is TGTGCCAGCAGCTTATATAAACGGGGAGTGAGCTCCTACGAGCAGTACTTC. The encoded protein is CASSLYKRGVSSYEQYF. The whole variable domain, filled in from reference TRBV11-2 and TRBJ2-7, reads EAGVAQSPRYKIIEKRQSVAFWCNPISGHATLYWYQQILGQGPKLLIQFQNNGVVDDSQLPKDRFSAERLKGVDSTLKIQPAKLEDSAVYLCASSLYKRGVSSYEQYFGPGTRLTVT.

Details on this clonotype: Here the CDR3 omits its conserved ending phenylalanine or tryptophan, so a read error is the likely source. CDR3 sequence (DNA): TGTGCCAGCAGGGGACAGGTTCTTAGCTCCTATAATTCACCCCTCCACTTA. Encoded protein: CASRGQVLSSYNSPLHL. The V call is TRBV6-1, the J call TRBJ1-6; TRBD1 matches at 8 bases. The V and J ends lost 6 bases and 0 bases, in that order; junction bases with no gene match: 7. The CDR3 loop spans 17 amino acids. Per germline, CDR1 MNHNS and CDR2 SASEGT.

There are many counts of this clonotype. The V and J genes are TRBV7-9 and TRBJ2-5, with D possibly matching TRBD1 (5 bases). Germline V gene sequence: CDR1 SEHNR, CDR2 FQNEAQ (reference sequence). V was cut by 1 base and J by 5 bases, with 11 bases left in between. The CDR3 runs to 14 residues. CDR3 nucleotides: TGTGCCAGCAGCTTAGTTCAGGGTTGGGAGACCCAGTACTTC. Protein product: CASSLVQGWETQYF.

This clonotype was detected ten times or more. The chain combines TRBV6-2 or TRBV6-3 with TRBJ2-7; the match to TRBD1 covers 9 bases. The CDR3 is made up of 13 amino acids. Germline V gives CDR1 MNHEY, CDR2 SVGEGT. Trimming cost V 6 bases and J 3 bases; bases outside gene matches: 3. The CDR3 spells CASRGTGNYEQYF. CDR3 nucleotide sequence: TGTGCCAGCAGAGGGACAGGGAACTACGAGCAGTACTTC.

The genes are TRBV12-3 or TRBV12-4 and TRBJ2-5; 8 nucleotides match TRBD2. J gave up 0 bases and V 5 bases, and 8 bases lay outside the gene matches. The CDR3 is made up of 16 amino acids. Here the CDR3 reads CASSEAVAGYQETQYF. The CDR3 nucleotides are TGTGCCAGCAGTGAAGCGGTAGCGGGGTACCAAGAGACCCAGTACTTC.

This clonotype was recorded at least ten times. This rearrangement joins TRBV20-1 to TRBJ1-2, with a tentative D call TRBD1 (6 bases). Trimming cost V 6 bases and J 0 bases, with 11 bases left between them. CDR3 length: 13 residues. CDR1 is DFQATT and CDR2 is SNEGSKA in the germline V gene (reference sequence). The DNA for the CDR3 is TGCAGTGCCCCGACAGGAGCTAACTATGGCTACACCTTC. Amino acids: CSAPTGANYGYTF.

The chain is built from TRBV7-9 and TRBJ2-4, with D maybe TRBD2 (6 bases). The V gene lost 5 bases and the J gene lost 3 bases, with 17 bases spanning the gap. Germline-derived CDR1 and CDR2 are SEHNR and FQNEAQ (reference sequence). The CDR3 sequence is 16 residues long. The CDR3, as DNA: TGTGCCAGCAGCCCCCGGGGGTCGACGGGCAAAAACATTCAGTACTTC. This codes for CASSPRGSTGKNIQYF.